The 14 T cell receptor beta chains in this list originate from one sample, sequenced in a study of OX40 agonist ivuxolimab in advanced cancers. Sequencing was performed with immunoSEQ multiplex PCR; in TCRdb, only in-frame clones are kept and a portion is missing. The sample holds approximately 77,000 clones, 70% to 90% seen once. The sequencing used CD4+ or CD8+ T cells sorted from blood, collected in a trial of the OX40 agonist ivuxolimab. The receptor source for this set is an adult with an advanced solid tumor such as melanoma, head and neck, liver or kidney cancer.

The chain couples TRBV18 to TRBJ1-2; 11 nucleotides line up with TRBD1. Per the germline V gene, CDR1 is KGHSH and CDR2 is LQKENI. The V gene end was trimmed by 6 bases and the J gene end by 3 bases; junction bases not matched to a gene: 6. This CDR3 has 15 residues. The CDR3, as DNA: TGTGCCAGCTCCCAGGGACAGGGGGTATACTATGGCTACACCTTC. It codes for CASSQGQGVYYGYTF.

V is TRBV19 and J is TRBJ1-1; D not resolved. The length of the CDR3 is 13 residues. V lost 3 bases and J 0 bases, leaving 5 bases between the germline ends. Germline lookup yields CDR1 LNHDA and CDR2 SQIVND (reference sequence). CDR3 region: CASSITVNTEAFF. As DNA, the CDR3 is TGTGCCAGTAGTATTACGGTGAACACTGAAGCTTTCTTT.

The chain links TRBV5-1 to TRBJ1-5; TRBD1 matches 8 bases. V lost 3 bases, J lost 5 bases, and 7 bases stayed unmatched. This CDR3 is 15 amino acids long. The germline gives CDR1 SGHRS, CDR2 YFSETQ. The CDR3 sequence is CASSSTGAPDQPQHF. DNA for the CDR3: TGCGCCAGCAGCTCGACAGGGGCACCAGATCAGCCCCAGCATTTT. The full variable domain, its missing parts supplied by reference TRBV5-1 and TRBJ1-5, is KAGVTQTPRYLIKTRGQQVTLSCSPISGHRSVSWYQQTPGQGLQFLFEYFSETQRNKGNFPGRFSGRQFSNSRSEMNVSTLELGDSALYLCASSSTGAPDQPQHFGDGTRLSIL.

The V and J genes are TRBV4-2 and TRBJ2-3; D not resolved. The CDR3 is 12 residues long. The germline V gene encodes CDR1 LGHNA and CDR2 YNFKEQ. Trimming left V 4 bases short and J 6 bases short, with 8 bases between. The CDR3 loop is CASSLTMDTQYF. CDR3 nucleotide sequence: TGTGCCAGCAGCCTCACCATGGATACGCAGTATTTT.

V and J are TRBV9 and TRBJ1-5, with D uncertain. The CDR3 runs 14 residues. V lost 1 base and J lost 1, with 6 bases in between. CDR1 and CDR2 from the germline V gene are SGDLS and YYNGEE. CDR3 sequence (DNA): TGTGCCAGCAGCGTAACCTGGAGCAATCAGCCCCAGCATTTT. Translating gives CASSVTWSNQPQHF.

There are a few counts of this clone. The rearrangement uses TRBV7-2 and TRBJ1-1; D possibly corresponds to TRBD1 (5 bases). The CDR3 length is 14 residues. The V and J ends lost 2 bases and 0 bases respectively, with 7 bases between them. The germline V gene encodes CDR1 SGHTA and CDR2 FQGNSA. CDR3 sequence reads: CASSLRQMNTEAFF. The CDR3 region has the DNA TGTGCCAGCAGCTTAAGACAGATGAACACTGAAGCTTTCTTT.

The chain employs TRBV9 and TRBJ2-3; 9 nucleotides align to TRBD1. The CDR3 is 14 residues long. The V segment lost 0 bases and the J segment 11 bases; nucleotides outside the gene matches: 7. CDR1 and CDR2 (germline): SGDLS, YYNGEE. CDR3 sequence: CASSVGTGARQQYF. The CDR3 DNA reads as TGTGCCAGCAGCGTAGGGACAGGGGCCCGGCAGCAGTATTTT.

The chain recombines TRBV27 with TRBJ2-7; D is perhaps TRBD1 or TRBD2 (5 bases each). Germline V gene lookup returns CDR1 MNHEY and CDR2 SMNVEV (reference sequence). The CDR3 length is 14 residues. Trimming cost V 1 base and J 9 bases, with 16 bases left between them. The CDR3 loop is CASSLFQGYEGQYF. DNA for the CDR3: TGTGCCAGCAGTTTATTCCAGGGTTACGAGGGGCAGTACTTC.

The rearrangement links TRBV29-1 to TRBJ1-2; maybe TRBD1 (5 bases). The CDR3 runs 11 residues. Trimming removed 7 bases at V and 5 bases at J, with 11 bases between. Germline loops: CDR1 SQVTM, CDR2 ANQGSEA. CDR3 sequence: CSAEGSYGYTF. The CDR3 bases are TGCAGCGCCGAGGGGTCATATGGCTACACCTTC.

The V call is TRBV6-5, the J call TRBJ2-1; 11 bases agree with TRBD2. The CDR3 has 15 amino acids. Trimming cost V 5 bases and J 9 bases; bases outside gene matches: 9. Germline lookup yields CDR1 MNHEY and CDR2 SVGAGI. This CDR3 reads CASSLGLAGPTEQFF. The CDR3 DNA follows: TGTGCCAGCAGTCTCGGACTAGCGGGCCCCACTGAGCAGTTCTTC.

This clone was counted a single time. V gene TRBV7-9 combines with J gene TRBJ2-1; 7 bases line up with TRBD2. Germline loops: CDR1 SEHNR, CDR2 FQNEAQ (reference sequence). The V and J ends lost 2 bases and 8 bases, in that order; junction bases with no gene match: 0. The CDR3 is 12 residues long. The CDR3 reads CASSLSGDEQFF. For the CDR3, the DNA is TGTGCCAGCAGCTTAAGCGGGGATGAGCAGTTCTTC.

This chain connects TRBV5-5 to TRBJ1-1; no reliable D call. This CDR3 is built from 13 residues. The V gene's germline CDR1 is SGHKS and CDR2 YYEKEE (reference sequence). Deletions cut 0 bases from V and 1 base from J, with 4 bases between. As DNA, the CDR3 is TGTGCCAGCAGCTTGGGAAGGAACACTGAAGCTTTCTTT. As protein: CASSLGRNTEAFF. Variable domain in full (rest from reference TRBV5-5 and TRBJ1-1): DAGVTQSPTHLIKTRGQQVTLRCSPISGHKSVSWYQQVLGQGPQFIFQYYEKEERGRGNFPDRFSARQFPNYSSELNVNALLLGDSALYLCASSLGRNTEAFFGQGTRLTVV.

The rearrangement joins TRBV19 to TRBJ2-1; TRBD1 aligns across 9 bases. The ends lost 0 bases at V and 1 base at J; junction bases unmatched: 7. CDR3 length: 18 amino acids. The germline gives CDR1 LNHDA, CDR2 SQIVND (reference sequence). The CDR3 region is CASSIDRQGQGSYNEQFF. The CDR3 bases are TGTGCCAGTAGTATAGATAGACAAGGACAGGGGTCCTACAATGAGCAGTTCTTC. The variable domain in full, completed from reference TRBV19 and TRBJ2-1, reads DGGITQSPKYLFRKEGQNVTLSCEQNLNHDAMYWYRQDPGQGLRLIYYSQIVNDFQKGDIAEGYSVSREKKESFPLTVTSAQKNPTAFYLCASSIDRQGQGSYNEQFFGPGTRLTVL.

About this clone: The conserved phenylalanine or tryptophan normally closing the CDR3 is absent here, so this likely arose from a read error. The DNA is omitted, as the CDR3 cannot be located on it reliably, and the CDR3 follows TCRdb's listing. The rearrangement joins TRBV7-8 to TRBJ2-7; TRBD1 is taken as the D call from the table, unchecked against the DNA. 13 amino acids form the CDR3, both terminal residues included. CDR1 is SGHVS and CDR2 is FQNEAQ in the germline V gene. CDR3 sequence reads: CASSFRAGQATAI.